This TCR beta chain is drawn from a study of Ad26.COV2.S vaccination and SARS-CoV-2 variants. The germline V gene has CDR1 SGDLS and CDR2 YYNGEE. This CDR3 is 14 amino acids long. Trimming removed 4 bases from V and 7 bases from J, with 18 bases in between. Treatment defined: 15 to 20 received Ad26.COV2.S at low or high dose, single or two shots; about 5 received placebo; per-sample allocation not given. At day 63 after the first vaccine or placebo injection, samples were drawn. The repertoire was sequenced with immunoSEQ multiplex PCR; TCRdb's copy has only in-frame clones and lacks some. The sample lists some 300,000 clones; 85% were seen once.

The source is a person aged 18-60 years who received the Ad26.COV2.S COVID-19 vaccine or a placebo. The chain links TRBV9 to TRBJ2-7; D might be TRBD2 (6 bases). The input for sequencing was peripheral blood, taken in a trial of Ad26.COV2.S vaccine versus placebo. The DNA of the CDR3 is TGTGCCAGCAGCCCCGGGGGTCGTTCGGGTGAGCAGTACTTC. It specifies CASSPGGRSGEQYF.